This T cell receptor (beta chain) was captured by sequencing in a study of identical twins. Study-wide points: Analyses of zero insertions could be partly confounded by invariant MAIT and iNKT cells. Fewer insertions characterized abundant cord blood beta clonotypes, whereas memory repertoires showed none. Researchers reported weaker excess twin sharing in beta out-of-frame sequences.

The CDR3 extends over 16 amino acids. CDR1 SEHNR and CDR2 FQNEAQ come from the germline V gene (reference sequence). V was clipped by 2 bases and J by 2 bases, with 15 bases between them. Template switching created a universal primer site, and the cDNA included unique molecular identifiers. Each CDR3 protein is one row after TCRdb ran MiXCR on the 5' RACE reads. Among hundreds of thousands of distinct CDR3 sequences, under 9% were seen once, and the ten largest hold around 2.1%. This clonotype was counted only a few times. Its antigen is unidentified. These data also formed part of another study, on yellow fever vaccine responses in identical twins.

This receptor was obtained from a woman under 30 in good health. The chain links TRBV7-9 to TRBJ2-5; D assignment may be TRBD1 or TRBD2 (6 bases each). Sequences were obtained from memory (CD45RO+) T cells sorted from blood. The CDR3 loop reads CASSLRGWGPQETQYF. In DNA form, the CDR3 reads TGTGCCAGCAGCTTACGGGGGTGGGGGCCACAAGAGACCCAGTACTTC. The entire variable domain, with the rest obtained from reference TRBV7-9 and TRBJ2-5, is as follows: DTGVSQNPRHKITKRGQNVTFRCDPISEHNRLYWYRQTLGQGPEFLTYFQNEAQLEKSRLLSDRFSAERPKGSFSTLEIQRTEQGDSAMYLCASSLRGWGPQETQYFGPGTRLLVL.